These 5 T cell receptor beta chains were sequenced from one sample in a study of T cells expressing NK-cell markers. Using the 5' RACE reads, TCRdb records one entry per CDR3 protein without DNA. The specimen's table records about 160,000 distinct CDR3 sequences. Material: blood T cells: a sorted CD56 or NKG2C T cell subset, CD4+ or CD8+ T cells, or bulk PBMC T cells (not recorded which). These receptors came from a woman aged 18-70 years in good health.

The rearrangement uses TRBV7-2 and TRBJ1-2. This CDR3 contains 16 residues. Germline loops: CDR1 SGHTA, CDR2 FQGNSA. This chain's CDR3 is CASSLAIRRANYGYTF.

This rearrangement joins TRBV28 to TRBJ2-7; TCRdb designates TRBD1, a call that cannot be tested without DNA. Germline CDR1 and CDR2: MDHEN and SYDVKM. The CDR3 has 12 residues. The CDR3 sequence is CATGTGGNEQYF.

The chain employs TRBV5-1 and TRBJ1-1; with no DNA, the TCRdb D assignment of TRBD1 cannot be verified. Germline-derived CDR1 and CDR2 are SGHRS and YFSETQ. This CDR3 has 14 residues. This CDR3 is CASSSGTGNTEAFF.

The chain is built from TRBV12-3 or TRBV12-4 and TRBJ2-1; TCRdb designates TRBD1, a call that cannot be tested without DNA. The CDR3 loop spans 19 amino acids. CDR3 sequence reads: CASSLSGLGRNPRANEQFF.

The chain carries TRBV12-3 or TRBV12-4 and TRBJ2-3; with no DNA, the TCRdb D assignment of TRBD2 cannot be verified. The CDR3 runs to 17 residues. CDR3 sequence: CASSLSLAGGTTDTQYF.